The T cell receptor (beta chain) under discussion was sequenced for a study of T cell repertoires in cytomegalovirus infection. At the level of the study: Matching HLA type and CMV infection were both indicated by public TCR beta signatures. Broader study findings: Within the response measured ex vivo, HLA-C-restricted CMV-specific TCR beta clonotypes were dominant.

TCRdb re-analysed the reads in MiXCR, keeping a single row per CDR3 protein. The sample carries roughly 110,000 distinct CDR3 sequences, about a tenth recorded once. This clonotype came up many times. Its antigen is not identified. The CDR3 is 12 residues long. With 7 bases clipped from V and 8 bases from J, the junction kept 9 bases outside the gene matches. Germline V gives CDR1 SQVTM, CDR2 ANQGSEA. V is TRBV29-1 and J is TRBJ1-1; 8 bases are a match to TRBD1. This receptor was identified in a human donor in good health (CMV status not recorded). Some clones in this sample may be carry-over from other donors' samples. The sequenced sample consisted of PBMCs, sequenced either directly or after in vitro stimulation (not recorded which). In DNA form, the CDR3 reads TGCAGCGCCCACCCGGGACAGGACGAAGCTTTCTTT. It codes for CSAHPGQDEAFF.